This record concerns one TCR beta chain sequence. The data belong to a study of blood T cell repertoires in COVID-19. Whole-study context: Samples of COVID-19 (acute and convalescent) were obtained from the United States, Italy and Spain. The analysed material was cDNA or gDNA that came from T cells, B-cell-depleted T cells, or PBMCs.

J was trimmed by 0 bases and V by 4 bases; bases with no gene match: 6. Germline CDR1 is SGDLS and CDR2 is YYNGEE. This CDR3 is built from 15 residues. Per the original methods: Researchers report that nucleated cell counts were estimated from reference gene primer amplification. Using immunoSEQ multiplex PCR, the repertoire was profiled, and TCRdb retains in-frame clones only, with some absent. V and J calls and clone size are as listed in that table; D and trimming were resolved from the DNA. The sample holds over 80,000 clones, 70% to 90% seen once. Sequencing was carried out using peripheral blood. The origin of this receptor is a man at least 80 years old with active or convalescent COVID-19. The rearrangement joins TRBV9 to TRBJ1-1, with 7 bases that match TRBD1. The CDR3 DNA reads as TGTGCCAGCAGCTTCGCCGGGACAGTGAACACTGAAGCTTTCTTT. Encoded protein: CASSFAGTVNTEAFF.